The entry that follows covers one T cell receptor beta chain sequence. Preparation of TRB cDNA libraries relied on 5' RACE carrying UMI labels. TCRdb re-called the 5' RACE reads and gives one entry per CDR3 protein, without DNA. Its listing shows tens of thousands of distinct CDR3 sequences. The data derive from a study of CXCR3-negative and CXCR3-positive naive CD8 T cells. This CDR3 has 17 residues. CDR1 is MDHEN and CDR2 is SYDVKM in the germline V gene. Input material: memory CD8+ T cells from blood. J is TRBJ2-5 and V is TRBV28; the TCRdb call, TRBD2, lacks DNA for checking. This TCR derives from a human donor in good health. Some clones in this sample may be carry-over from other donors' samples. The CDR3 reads CASSLIGAGVSGETQYF.